This TCR beta chain was recovered during a study of CD8 T cells in Susac syndrome. cDNA came from around 0.5 to 1 ug RNA primed by random hexamers. It was immunoSEQ multiplex PCR that amplified TCR beta CDR3 across 54 Vbeta and 13 Jbeta. In TCRdb, the immunoSEQ multiplex PCR reads were re-called with MiXCR into one record per CDR3 protein. The data contain around 270,000 distinct CDR3 sequences, 65% to 90% of them singletons. This CDR3 is 16 amino acids long. The germline V gene encodes CDR1 SEHNR and CDR2 FQNEAQ (reference sequence). The ends lost 5 bases at V and 1 base at J; junction bases unmatched: 9.

The chain employs TRBV7-9 and TRBJ2-5; 8 bases fit TRBD1. The TCR sequence derives from a human donor with multiple sclerosis. What was sequenced was CD8+ T cells from PBMCs. CDR3 sequence (DNA): TGTGCCAGCAGCCCCTGGACAGGGAGAACCCAAGAGACCCAGTACTTC. Protein product: CASSPWTGRTQETQYF.